There are a few counts of the clone carrying this T cell receptor (beta chain). This entry belongs to a study of cytomegalovirus exposure and HLA in healthy donors. Primers for the PCR totalled 60 Vbeta and 13 Jbeta. Assay: immunoSEQ multiplex PCR; the TCRdb copy retains only in-frame clones and omits some. The table has about 140,000 clones, less than 80% seen once. Germline V gives CDR1 MGHRA, CDR2 YSYEKL. J gave up 11 bases and V 3 bases, and 10 bases lay outside the gene matches. The CDR3 is 14 amino acids. The source material was PBMCs. This chain joins TRBV4-1 and TRBJ2-1; 7 positions agree with TRBD2. The clonotype comes from a woman between 45 and 65 years old in good health and CMV-seropositive. The CDR3 sequence: CASSQIGLGGKQFF. The CDR3 nucleotides are TGCGCCAGCAGCCAGATCGGACTGGGGGGGAAGCAGTTCTTC.